This T cell receptor (beta chain) was sequenced for a study of identical twins. Study results and limitations: Sharing of beta out-of-frame sequences by twins showed a weaker excess. Potential partial confounding of zero-insertion analyses by invariant MAIT and iNKT cells was noted. In monozygotic twins, models underestimated the sharing of out-of-frame TCR alpha.

A single record per CDR3 protein comes from TCRdb applying MiXCR to the 5' RACE reads. The table shows some 1,600,000 distinct CDR3 sequences, with 32% occurring only once. Concerning this clonotype itself: Its antigen is not known.

Germline lookup yields CDR1 KGHSH and CDR2 LQKENI. Trimming left V 8 bases short and J 7 bases short, with 24 bases between. The CDR3 sequence is 15 residues long. Sample: cord blood. This clonotype originated in a newborn girl in good health. The chain employs TRBV18 and TRBJ2-7, with D tentatively TRBD1 or TRBD2 (5 bases each). CDR3 DNA sequence: TGTGCCAGCCAAAGGGGACCTAACTCCTACAATGAGCAGTACTTC. Translation: CASQRGPNSYNEQYF.